The 20 T cell receptor beta chains reported below all come from one sample, sequenced in a study of T-cell memory formation after mild COVID-19. TCRdb itself ran the 5' RACE reads through MiXCR, one entry per CDR3 protein. This table has under 550,000 distinct CDR3 sequences, 18% appearing once. Material: PBMCs or a T cell subset sorted from them (not recorded which). These receptors were collected from an adult woman who had mild COVID-19 (a few samples of this study predate the infection). Cell type and time point are not known.

The table lists this clonotype with a few counts. The chain recombines TRBV15 with TRBJ1-4; perhaps TRBD1 as D (6 bases). The CDR3 spans 16 residues. The V and J ends lost 4 bases and 5 bases respectively, with 17 bases between them. Germline V CDR1 and CDR2: LNHNV, YYDKDF (reference sequence). The CDR3: CATSTLKIGGNEKLFF. In DNA form, the CDR3 reads TGTGCCACCAGCACCCTTAAGATTGGGGGCAATGAAAAACTGTTTTTT.

This clonotype was observed a few times. V gene TRBV7-2 combines with J gene TRBJ2-1; 11 bases match TRBD2. This CDR3 contains 19 residues. The V gene's germline CDR1 is SGHTA and CDR2 FQGNSA. J gave up 0 bases and V 1 base, and 8 bases lay outside the gene matches. Here the CDR3 reads CASSLGGTSGVSSYNEQFF. In nucleotides, the CDR3 is TGTGCCAGCAGCTTAGGAGGGACTAGCGGAGTTAGCTCCTACAATGAGCAGTTCTTC.

The chain couples TRBV5-6 to TRBJ2-7, with 8 nucleotides matching TRBD1. CDR3 length: 15 amino acids. With 3 bases clipped from V and 2 bases from J, the junction kept 7 bases outside the gene matches. Per the germline V gene, CDR1 is SGHDT and CDR2 is YYEEEE. This chain's CDR3 is CASSSLRGPPYEQYF. CDR3 DNA sequence: TGTGCCAGCAGCTCCCTCAGGGGGCCTCCCTACGAGCAGTACTTC.

This clonotype occurred many times. The V gene is TRBV5-1, the J gene TRBJ2-3; D gene unclear. Germline V CDR1 and CDR2: SGHRS, YFSETQ. V was clipped by 0 bases and J by 2 bases, with 7 bases between them. CDR3 length equals 14 residues. The CDR3 spells CASSLDGSTDTQYF. The CDR3 DNA sequence: TGCGCCAGCAGCTTGGACGGCTCCACAGATACGCAGTATTTT. The full variable domain, with the rest looked up from reference TRBV5-1 and TRBJ2-3, is KAGVTQTPRYLIKTRGQQVTLSCSPISGHRSVSWYQQTPGQGLQFLFEYFSETQRNKGNFPGRFSGRQFSNSRSEMNVSTLELGDSALYLCASSLDGSTDTQYFGPGTRLTVL.

The gene calls are TRBV21-1 and TRBJ1-1; TRBD1 was called by the table and not checked on the DNA. TRBV21-1 is designated a pseudogene. CDR3 length: 15 residues. For the CDR3, the DNA is TGTGCCAGCAGCGAGACCGACAGACCGGGGGCTGAAGCTTTCTTT. This codes for CASSETDRPGAEAFF.

This clonotype has only a few counts. V gene TRBV28 combines with J gene TRBJ2-3; D gene ambiguous. V was pared by 3 bases and J by 8 bases, with 9 bases between. The CDR3 is made up of 12 amino acids. Germline CDR1 is MDHEN and CDR2 is SYDVKM. The CDR3 loop is CASSLVLGTQYF. CDR3 bases: TGTGCCAGCAGTTTGGTTTTAGGTACGCAGTATTTT.

The chain carries TRBV5-1 and TRBJ2-2, with 9 bases matching TRBD1. Germline values: CDR1 SGHRS, CDR2 YFSETQ. The CDR3 sequence is 14 residues long. J gave up 7 bases and V 3 bases, and 4 bases lay outside the gene matches. Here the CDR3 reads CASSSGQGNGELFF. DNA of the CDR3: TGCGCCAGCAGCTCAGGACAGGGGAACGGGGAGCTGTTTTTT.

The rearrangement uses TRBV20-1 and TRBJ1-2, with a tentative D call TRBD1 (6 bases). Germline-derived CDR1 and CDR2 are DFQATT and SNEGSKA (reference sequence). The CDR3 totals 13 residues. V was pared by 6 bases and J by 7 bases, with 18 bases between. This chain's CDR3 is CSAPPTGSGGYTF. CDR3 nucleotide sequence: TGCAGTGCCCCGCCTACAGGGTCGGGTGGCTACACCTTC.

The chain joins TRBV6-5 to TRBJ2-5; tentatively, D is TRBD2 (6 bases). Per the germline V gene, CDR1 is MNHEY and CDR2 is SVGAGI. The CDR3 totals 16 residues. Trimming removed 2 bases at V and 4 bases at J, with 17 bases between. The CDR3 nucleotides are TGTGCCAGCAGTTACGGGGATCTAGCGTCTATAGAGACCCAGTACTTC. It yields the protein CASSYGDLASIETQYF.

This clonotype has a count of ten or more. This rearrangement joins TRBV5-1 to TRBJ2-3; unclear D gene. This CDR3 comprises 13 residues. The V gene's germline CDR1 is SGHRS and CDR2 YFSETQ. V was shortened by 0 bases and J by 4 bases, with 6 bases between the two germline ends. CDR3 sequence: CASSLDSPDTQYF. The DNA of the CDR3 is TGCGCCAGCAGCTTGGATAGCCCAGATACGCAGTATTTT.

The CDR3 DNA reads TGTGCCAGCAGCTCTAGCGGCGCCTACGAGCAGTACTTC. It yields the protein CASSSSGAYEQYF. The chain carries TRBV7-2 and TRBJ2-7; 7 nucleotides agree with TRBD2. The CDR3 length is 13 residues. V gave up 4 bases and J gave up 2 bases; unmatched junction bases: 2. Per the germline V gene, CDR1 is SGHTA and CDR2 is FQGNSA.

This sequence joins TRBV21-1 and TRBJ2-3; whether TRBD1, the table's D call, matches the DNA was not checked. TRBV21-1 is classified as a pseudogene. The CDR3 consists of 17 residues. The CDR3 region is CASSKVPGEWGTDTQYF. CDR3 in DNA: TGTGCCAGCAGCAAAGTTCCGGGAGAGTGGGGCACAGATACGCAGTATTTT.

This clonotype was seen at least ten times. The rearrangement uses TRBV7-2 and TRBJ2-7; the D call may be TRBD1 or TRBD2 (6 bases each). There are 17 residues in the CDR3. V was clipped by 1 base and J by 0 bases, with 16 bases between them. CDR1 and CDR2 (germline): SGHTA, FQGNSA. The CDR3 loop is CASSLGTGGYSSYEQYF. DNA for the CDR3: TGTGCCAGCAGCTTAGGGACCGGGGGCTATAGCTCCTACGAGCAGTACTTC.

V usage is TRBV12-3 or TRBV12-4 and J usage is TRBJ2-7; 9 bases line up with TRBD2. This CDR3 contains 15 residues. Trimming took 6 bases from V and 3 from J; bases not matched to a gene: 9. The CDR3 here is CASSLGSSGVYEQYF. As DNA, the CDR3 is TGTGCCAGCAGCCTAGGTTCTAGCGGGGTCTACGAGCAGTACTTC.

This rearrangement joins TRBV7-2 to TRBJ2-2, with 7 bases lining up with TRBD2. The CDR3 runs to 17 residues. Germline CDR1 is SGHTA and CDR2 is FQGNSA. Trimming removed 2 bases from V and 7 bases from J; junction bases left unmatched: 13. The CDR3 sequence: CASSLRSRGRAIGELFF. DNA for the CDR3: TGTGCCAGCAGCTTAAGATCACGAGGGAGGGCCATCGGGGAGCTGTTTTTT.

This clonotype was detected only a few times. This rearrangement joins TRBV6-6 to TRBJ2-3, with TRBD1 as a possible D gene (5 bases). The CDR3 contains 14 residues. Germline V lookup: CDR1 MNHNY, CDR2 SVGAGI (reference sequence). The V end lost 6 bases, the J end lost 0 bases, and 10 bases lay between the germline ends. Here the CDR3 DNA reads TGTGCCAGCAGAAGCCAGGGAAGCACAGATACGCAGTATTTT. Translating gives CASRSQGSTDTQYF.

The sample holds a few counts of this clonotype. This chain joins TRBV4-1 and TRBJ1-2, with TRBD1 matching 8 bases. The CDR3 is made up of 15 amino acids. The germline CDR1 and CDR2 sequences are MGHRA and YSYEKL. Trimming cost V 3 bases and J 2 bases; bases outside gene matches: 5. The CDR3 DNA follows: TGCGCCAGCAGCCAGCGCCAGGGGGCCAACTATGGCTACACCTTC. This sequence encodes CASSQRQGANYGYTF.

This clonotype was observed a few times. CDR3 residues: CASSLMDRAYEQYF. The CDR3 DNA reads TGTGCCAGCTCTTTAATGGACAGGGCCTACGAGCAGTACTTC. V is TRBV18 and J is TRBJ2-7; 8 bases are a match to TRBD1. V gave up 6 bases and J gave up 2 bases; unmatched junction bases: 6. Germline CDR1 and CDR2: KGHSH and LQKENI. This CDR3 region has 14 residues.

This clonotype was seen just once. This chain uses TRBV11-2 with TRBJ1-3; D gene ambiguous. The germline V gene encodes CDR1 SGHAT and CDR2 FQNNGV. The CDR3 runs 15 residues. The germline V and J ends were trimmed by 6 bases and 0 bases, with 12 bases remaining between them. CDR3 bases: TGTGCCAGCAGTTATAGTGGATTCTCTGGAAACACCATATATTTT. Its translation is CASSYSGFSGNTIYF.

There are a few counts of this clonotype. The J gene is TRBJ2-3, the V gene TRBV20-1; TRBD2 aligns across 9 bases. The CDR3 length is 16 residues. Germline CDR1 and CDR2: DFQATT and SNEGSKA (reference sequence). With V trimmed by 6 bases and J by 2 bases, 12 bases remained unmatched. The CDR3 reads CSAAGAGGPFTDTQYF. CDR3 nucleotides: TGCAGTGCAGCCGGGGCGGGAGGGCCCTTCACAGATACGCAGTATTTT.